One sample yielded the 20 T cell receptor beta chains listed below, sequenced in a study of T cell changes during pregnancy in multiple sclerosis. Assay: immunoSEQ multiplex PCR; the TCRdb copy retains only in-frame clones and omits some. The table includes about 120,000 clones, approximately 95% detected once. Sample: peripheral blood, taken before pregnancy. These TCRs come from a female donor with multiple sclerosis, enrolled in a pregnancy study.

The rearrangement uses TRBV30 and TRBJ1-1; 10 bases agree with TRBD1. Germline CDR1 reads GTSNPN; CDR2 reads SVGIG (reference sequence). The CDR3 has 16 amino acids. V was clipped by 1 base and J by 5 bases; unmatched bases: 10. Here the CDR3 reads CAWSASDRGRGTEAFF. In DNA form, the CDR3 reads TGTGCCTGGAGTGCCTCCGACAGGGGGCGCGGGACTGAAGCTTTCTTT.

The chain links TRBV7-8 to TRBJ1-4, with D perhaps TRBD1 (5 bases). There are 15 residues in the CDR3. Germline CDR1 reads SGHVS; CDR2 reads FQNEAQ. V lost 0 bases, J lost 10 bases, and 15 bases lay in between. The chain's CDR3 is CASSLASGPGGKLFF. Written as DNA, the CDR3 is TGTGCCAGCAGCTTAGCCTCCGGGCCGGGGGGAAAACTGTTTTTT.

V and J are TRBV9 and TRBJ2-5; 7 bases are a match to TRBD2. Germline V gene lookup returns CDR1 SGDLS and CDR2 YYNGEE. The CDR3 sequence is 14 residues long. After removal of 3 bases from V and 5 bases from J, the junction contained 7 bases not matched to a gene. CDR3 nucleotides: TGTGCCAGCAGCGCCTTGGGGGGGTGGGAGACCCAGTACTTC. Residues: CASSALGGWETQYF.

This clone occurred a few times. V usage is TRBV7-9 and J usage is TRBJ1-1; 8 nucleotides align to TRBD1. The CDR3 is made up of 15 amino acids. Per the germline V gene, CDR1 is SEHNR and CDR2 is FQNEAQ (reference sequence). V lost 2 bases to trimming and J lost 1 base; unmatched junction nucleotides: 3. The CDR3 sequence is CASSLLGQGNTEAFF. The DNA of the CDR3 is TGTGCCAGCAGCTTATTAGGACAGGGGAACACTGAAGCTTTCTTT.

CDR3 nucleotides: TGTGCCAGCAGTTACGAGGGCAACACCATATATTTT. Protein sequence: CASSYEGNTIYF. The rearrangement links TRBV6-6 to TRBJ1-3; D remains ambiguous. The ends were cut back, 2 bases at V and 7 bases at J, with 6 bases in the middle. Germline V gives CDR1 MNHNY, CDR2 SVGAGI (reference sequence). This CDR3 is 12 amino acids long.

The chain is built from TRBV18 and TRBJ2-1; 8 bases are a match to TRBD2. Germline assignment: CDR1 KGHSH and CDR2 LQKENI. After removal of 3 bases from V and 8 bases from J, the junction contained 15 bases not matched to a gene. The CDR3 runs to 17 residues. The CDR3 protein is CASSPPSGYSLLDEQFF. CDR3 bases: TGTGCCAGCTCACCGCCTAGCGGGTACTCCCTTCTGGATGAGCAGTTCTTC.

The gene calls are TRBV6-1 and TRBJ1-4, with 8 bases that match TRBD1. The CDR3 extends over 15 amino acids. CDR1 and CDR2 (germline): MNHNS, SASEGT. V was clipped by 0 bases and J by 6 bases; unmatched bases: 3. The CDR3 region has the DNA TGTGCCAGCAGTGAAGCGCAGGGGGCGGATGAAAAACTGTTTTTT. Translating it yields CASSEAQGADEKLFF.

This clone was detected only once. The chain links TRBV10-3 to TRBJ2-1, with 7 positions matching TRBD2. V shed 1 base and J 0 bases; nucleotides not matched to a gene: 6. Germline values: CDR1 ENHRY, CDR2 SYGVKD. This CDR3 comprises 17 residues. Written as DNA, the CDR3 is TGTGCCATCAGTGAGTTGGGGGTAGCGGGCTCCTACAATGAGCAGTTCTTC. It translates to CAISELGVAGSYNEQFF.

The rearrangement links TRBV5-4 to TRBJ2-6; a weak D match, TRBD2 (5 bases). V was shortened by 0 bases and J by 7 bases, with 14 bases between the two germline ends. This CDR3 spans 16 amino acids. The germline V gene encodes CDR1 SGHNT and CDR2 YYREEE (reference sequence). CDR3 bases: TGTGCCAGCAGCTTGGTTGGCGGGCAGAGAGCCAACGTCCTGACTTTC. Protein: CASSLVGGQRANVLTF.

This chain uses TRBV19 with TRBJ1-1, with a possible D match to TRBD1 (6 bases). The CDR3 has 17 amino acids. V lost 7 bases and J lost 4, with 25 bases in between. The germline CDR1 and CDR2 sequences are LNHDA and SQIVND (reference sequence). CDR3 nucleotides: TGTGCCAGTACCCGATTGCCCTCCAAGGGGGAGGGCACTGAAGCTTTCTTT. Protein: CASTRLPSKGEGTEAFF.

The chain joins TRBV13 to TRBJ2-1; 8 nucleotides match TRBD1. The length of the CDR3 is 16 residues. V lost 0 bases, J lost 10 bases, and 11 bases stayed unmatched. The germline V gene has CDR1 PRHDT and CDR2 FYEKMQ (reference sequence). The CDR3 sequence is CASSLGYGTGGEEQFF. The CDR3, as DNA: TGTGCCAGCAGCTTAGGGTATGGGACAGGCGGCGAGGAGCAGTTCTTC. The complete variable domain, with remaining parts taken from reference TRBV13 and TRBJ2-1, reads AAGVIQSPRHLIKEKRETATLKCYPIPRHDTVYWYQQGPGQDPQFLISFYEKMQSDKGSIPDRFSAQQFSDYHSELNMSSLELGDSALYFCASSLGYGTGGEEQFFGPGTRLTVL.

CDR3 amino acids: CASSVRDTHYGYTF. The CDR3 bases are TGTGCCAGTAGTGTCCGGGACACTCACTATGGCTACACCTTC. The genes are TRBV19 and TRBJ1-2, with D tentatively TRBD1 (6 bases). V dropped 5 bases and J dropped 3 bases, with 13 bases sitting between them. This CDR3 contains 14 residues. Germline CDR1 LNHDA, CDR2 SQIVND (reference sequence).

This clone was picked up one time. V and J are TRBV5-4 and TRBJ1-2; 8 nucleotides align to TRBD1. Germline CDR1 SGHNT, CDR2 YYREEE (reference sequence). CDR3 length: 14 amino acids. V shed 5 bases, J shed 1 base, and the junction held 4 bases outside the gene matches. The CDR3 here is CASSPDRGNYGYTF. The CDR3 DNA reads TGTGCCAGCAGTCCTGACAGGGGTAACTATGGCTACACCTTC.

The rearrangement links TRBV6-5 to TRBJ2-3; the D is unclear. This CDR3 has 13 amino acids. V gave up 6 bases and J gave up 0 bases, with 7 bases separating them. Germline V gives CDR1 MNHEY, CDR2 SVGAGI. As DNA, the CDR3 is TGTGCCAGCAGGACAATTAGCACAGATACGCAGTATTTT. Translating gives CASRTISTDTQYF.

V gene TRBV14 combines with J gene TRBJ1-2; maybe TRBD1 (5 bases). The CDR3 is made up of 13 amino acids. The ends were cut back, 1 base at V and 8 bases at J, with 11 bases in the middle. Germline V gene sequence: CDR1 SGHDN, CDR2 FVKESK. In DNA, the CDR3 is TGTGCCAGCAGCCAAGTTCCAGGGATAGGCTACACCTTC. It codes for CASSQVPGIGYTF.

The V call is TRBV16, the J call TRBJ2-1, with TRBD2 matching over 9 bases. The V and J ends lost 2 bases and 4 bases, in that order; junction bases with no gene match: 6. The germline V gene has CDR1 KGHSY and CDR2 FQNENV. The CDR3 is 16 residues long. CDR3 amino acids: CASSQGAAGGYNEQFF. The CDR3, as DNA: TGTGCCAGCAGCCAAGGAGCCGCGGGGGGGTACAATGAGCAGTTCTTC.

The CDR3 DNA follows: TGTGCCTGGAGTGACCGCGCTTACGAGCAGTACTTC. Translation: CAWSDRAYEQYF. The rearrangement uses TRBV30 and TRBJ2-7; D gene uncertain. The ends were cut back, 1 base at V and 4 bases at J, with 8 bases in the middle. Germline V CDR1 and CDR2: GTSNPN, SVGIG (reference sequence). CDR3 length: 12 amino acids.

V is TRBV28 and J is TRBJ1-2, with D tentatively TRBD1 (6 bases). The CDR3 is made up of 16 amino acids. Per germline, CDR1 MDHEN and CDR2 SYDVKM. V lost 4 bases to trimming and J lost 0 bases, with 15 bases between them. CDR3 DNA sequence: TGTGCCAGCAGTTCTACTGGGACACACCCTAACTATGGCTACACCTTC. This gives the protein CASSSTGTHPNYGYTF.

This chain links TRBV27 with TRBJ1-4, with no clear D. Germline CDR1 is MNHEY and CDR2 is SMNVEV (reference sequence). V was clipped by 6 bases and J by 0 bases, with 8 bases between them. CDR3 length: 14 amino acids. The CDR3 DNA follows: TGTGCCAGCAGCCTATATGCAACTAATGAAAAACTGTTTTTT. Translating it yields CASSLYATNEKLFF.

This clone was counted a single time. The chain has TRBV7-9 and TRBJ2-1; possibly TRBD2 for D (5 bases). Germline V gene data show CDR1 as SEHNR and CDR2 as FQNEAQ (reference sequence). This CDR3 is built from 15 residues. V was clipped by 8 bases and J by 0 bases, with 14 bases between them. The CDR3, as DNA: TGTGCCAGCGACTATATGGATAGCTCCTACAATGAGCAGTTCTTC. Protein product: CASDYMDSSYNEQFF.